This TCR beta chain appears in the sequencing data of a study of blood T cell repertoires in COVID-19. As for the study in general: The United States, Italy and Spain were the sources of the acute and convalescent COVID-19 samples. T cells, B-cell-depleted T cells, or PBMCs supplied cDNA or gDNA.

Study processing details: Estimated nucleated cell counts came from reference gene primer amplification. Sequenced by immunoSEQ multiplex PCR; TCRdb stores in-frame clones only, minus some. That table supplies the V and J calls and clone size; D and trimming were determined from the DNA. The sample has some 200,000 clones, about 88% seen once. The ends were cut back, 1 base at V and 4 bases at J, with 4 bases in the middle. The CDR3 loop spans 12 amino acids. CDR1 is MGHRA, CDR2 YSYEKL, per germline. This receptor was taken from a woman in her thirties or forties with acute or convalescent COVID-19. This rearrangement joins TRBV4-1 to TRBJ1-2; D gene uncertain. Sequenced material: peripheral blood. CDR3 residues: CASSQGLYGYTF. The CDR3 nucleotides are TGCGCCAGCAGCCAAGGGCTCTATGGCTACACCTTC.